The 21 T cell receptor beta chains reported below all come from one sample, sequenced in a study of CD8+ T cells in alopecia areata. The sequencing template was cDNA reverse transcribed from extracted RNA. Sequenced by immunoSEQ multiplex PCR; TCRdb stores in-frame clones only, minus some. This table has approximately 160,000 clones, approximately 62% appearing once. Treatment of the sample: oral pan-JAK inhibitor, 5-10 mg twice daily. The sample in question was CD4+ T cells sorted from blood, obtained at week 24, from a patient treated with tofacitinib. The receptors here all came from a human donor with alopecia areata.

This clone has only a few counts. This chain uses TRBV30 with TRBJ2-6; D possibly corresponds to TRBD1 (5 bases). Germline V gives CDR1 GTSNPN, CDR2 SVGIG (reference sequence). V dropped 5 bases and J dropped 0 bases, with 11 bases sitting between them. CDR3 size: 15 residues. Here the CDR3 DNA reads TGTGCCTGGGCTTGGGGCGGCTCTGGGGCCAACGTCCTGACTTTC. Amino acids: CAWAWGGSGANVLTF. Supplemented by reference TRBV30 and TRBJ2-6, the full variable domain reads SQTIHQWPATLVQPVGSPLSLECTVEGTSNPNLYWYRQAAGRGLQLLFYSVGIGQISSEVPQNLSASRPQDRQFILSSKKLLLSDSGFYLCAWAWGGSGANVLTFGAGSRLTVL.

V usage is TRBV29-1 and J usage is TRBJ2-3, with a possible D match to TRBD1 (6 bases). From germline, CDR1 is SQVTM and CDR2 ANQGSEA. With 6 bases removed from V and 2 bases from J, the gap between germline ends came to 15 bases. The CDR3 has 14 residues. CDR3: CSVGRTVSTDTQYF. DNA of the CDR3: TGCAGCGTGGGCAGGACAGTCTCCACAGATACGCAGTATTTT.

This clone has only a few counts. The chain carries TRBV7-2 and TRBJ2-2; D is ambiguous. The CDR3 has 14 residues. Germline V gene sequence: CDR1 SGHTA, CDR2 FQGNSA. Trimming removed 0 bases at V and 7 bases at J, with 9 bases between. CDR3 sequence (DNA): TGTGCCAGCAGCTTAGCGTCAGGCGTCGGGGAGCTGTTTTTT. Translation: CASSLASGVGELFF.

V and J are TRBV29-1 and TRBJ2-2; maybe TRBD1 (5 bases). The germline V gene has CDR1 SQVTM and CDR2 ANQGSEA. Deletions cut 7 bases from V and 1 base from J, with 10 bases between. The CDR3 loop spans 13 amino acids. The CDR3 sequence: CSAAGQNTGELFF. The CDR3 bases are TGCAGCGCCGCTGGACAGAACACCGGGGAGCTGTTTTTT.

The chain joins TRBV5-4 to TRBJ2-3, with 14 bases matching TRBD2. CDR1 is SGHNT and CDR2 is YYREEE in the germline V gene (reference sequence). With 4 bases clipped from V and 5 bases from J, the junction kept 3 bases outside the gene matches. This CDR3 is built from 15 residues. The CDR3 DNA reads TGTGCCAGCAGCACGGGACTAGCGGGGGTAGATACGCAGTATTTT. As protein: CASSTGLAGVDTQYF.

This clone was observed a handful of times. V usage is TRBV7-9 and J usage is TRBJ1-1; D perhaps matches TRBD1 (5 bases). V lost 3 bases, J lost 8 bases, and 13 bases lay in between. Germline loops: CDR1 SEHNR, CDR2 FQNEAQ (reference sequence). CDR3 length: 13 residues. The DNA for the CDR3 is TGTGCCAGCAGCTTTGGGGGTTCAGCCGAAGCTTTCTTT. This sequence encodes CASSFGGSAEAFF.

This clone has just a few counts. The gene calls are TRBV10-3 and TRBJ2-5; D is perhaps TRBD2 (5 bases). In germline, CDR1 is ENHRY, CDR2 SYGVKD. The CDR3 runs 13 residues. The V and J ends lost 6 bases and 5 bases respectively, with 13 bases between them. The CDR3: CAIREARGETQYF. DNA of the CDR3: TGTGCCATCAGAGAGGCCCGAGGGGAGACCCAGTACTTC.

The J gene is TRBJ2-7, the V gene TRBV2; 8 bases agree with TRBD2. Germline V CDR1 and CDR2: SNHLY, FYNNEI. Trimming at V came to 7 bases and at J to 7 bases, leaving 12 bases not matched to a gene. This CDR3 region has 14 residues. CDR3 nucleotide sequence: TGTGCCAGCACTAGCGGGTTCAGCGCGTGGGAGCAGTACTTC. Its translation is CASTSGFSAWEQYF.

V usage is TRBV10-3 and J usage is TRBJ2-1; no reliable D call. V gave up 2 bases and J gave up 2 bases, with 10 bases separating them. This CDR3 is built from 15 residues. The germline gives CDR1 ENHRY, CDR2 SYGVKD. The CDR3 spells CAISEDSGPYNEQFF. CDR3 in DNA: TGTGCCATCAGTGAGGACTCGGGTCCCTACAATGAGCAGTTCTTC.

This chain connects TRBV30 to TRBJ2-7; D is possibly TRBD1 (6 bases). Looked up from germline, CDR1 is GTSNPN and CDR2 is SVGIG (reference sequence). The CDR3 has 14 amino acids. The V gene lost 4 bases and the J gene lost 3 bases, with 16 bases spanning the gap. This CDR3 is CAWNSQGSLYEQYF. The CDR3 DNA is TGTGCCTGGAACTCGCAGGGGTCCCTCTACGAGCAGTACTTC.

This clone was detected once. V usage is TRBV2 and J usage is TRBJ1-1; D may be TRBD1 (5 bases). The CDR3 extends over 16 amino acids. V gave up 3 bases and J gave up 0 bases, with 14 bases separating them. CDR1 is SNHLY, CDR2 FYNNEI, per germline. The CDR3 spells CASSDLKGFMNTEAFF. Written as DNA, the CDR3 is TGTGCCAGCAGTGATCTGAAGGGGTTCATGAACACTGAAGCTTTCTTT.

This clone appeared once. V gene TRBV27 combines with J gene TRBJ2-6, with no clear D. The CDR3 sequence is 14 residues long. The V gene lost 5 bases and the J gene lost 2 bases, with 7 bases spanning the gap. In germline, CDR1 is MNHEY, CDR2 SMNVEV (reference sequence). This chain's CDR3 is CASSGRTGANVLTF. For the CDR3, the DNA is TGTGCCAGCAGTGGACGTACTGGGGCCAACGTCCTGACTTTC.

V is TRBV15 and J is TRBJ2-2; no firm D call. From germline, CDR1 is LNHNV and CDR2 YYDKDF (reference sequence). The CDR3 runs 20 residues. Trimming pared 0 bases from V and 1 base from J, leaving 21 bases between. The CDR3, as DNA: TGTGCCACCAGCAGAGATAATATTGTATGGCAGGCAATGAACACCGGGGAGCTGTTTTTT. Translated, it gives CATSRDNIVWQAMNTGELFF.

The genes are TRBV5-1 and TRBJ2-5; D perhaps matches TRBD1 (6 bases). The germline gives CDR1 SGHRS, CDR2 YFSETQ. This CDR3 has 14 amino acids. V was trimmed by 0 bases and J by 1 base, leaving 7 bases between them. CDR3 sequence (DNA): TGCGCCAGCAGCTTGGAACAGGGCCAAGAGACCCAGTACTTC. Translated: CASSLEQGQETQYF.

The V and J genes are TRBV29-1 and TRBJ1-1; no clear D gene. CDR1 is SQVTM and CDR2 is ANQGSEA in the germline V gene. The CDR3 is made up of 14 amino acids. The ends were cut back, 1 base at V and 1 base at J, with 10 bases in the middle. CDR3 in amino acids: CSVEVQSPNTEAFF. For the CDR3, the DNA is TGCAGCGTTGAAGTTCAGTCACCGAACACTGAAGCTTTCTTT.

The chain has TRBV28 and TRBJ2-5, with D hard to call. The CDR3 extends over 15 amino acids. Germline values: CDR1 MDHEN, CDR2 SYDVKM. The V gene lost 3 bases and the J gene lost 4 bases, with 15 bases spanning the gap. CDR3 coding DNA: TGTGCCAGCAGTTTTTCATATAGGAAGGCAGAGACCCAGTACTTC. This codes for CASSFSYRKAETQYF.

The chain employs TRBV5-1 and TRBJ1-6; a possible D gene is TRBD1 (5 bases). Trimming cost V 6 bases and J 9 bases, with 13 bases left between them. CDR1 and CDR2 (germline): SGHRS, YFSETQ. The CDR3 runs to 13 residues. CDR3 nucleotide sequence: TGCGCCAGCACCGACACCGACAGTTCACCCCTCCACTTT. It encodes CASTDTDSSPLHF.

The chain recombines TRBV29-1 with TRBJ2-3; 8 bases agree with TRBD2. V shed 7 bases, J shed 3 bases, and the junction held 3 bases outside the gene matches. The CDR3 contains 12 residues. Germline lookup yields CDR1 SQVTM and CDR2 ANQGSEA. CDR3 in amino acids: CSAGLETDTQYF. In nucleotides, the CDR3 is TGCAGCGCGGGACTAGAGACAGATACGCAGTATTTT.

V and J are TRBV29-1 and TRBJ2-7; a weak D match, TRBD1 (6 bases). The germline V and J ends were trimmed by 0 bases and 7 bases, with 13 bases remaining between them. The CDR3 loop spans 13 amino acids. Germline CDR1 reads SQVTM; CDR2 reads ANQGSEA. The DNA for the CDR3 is TGCAGCGTTGAAGATCTGGGGGCGAGTGAGCAGTACTTC. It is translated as CSVEDLGASEQYF.

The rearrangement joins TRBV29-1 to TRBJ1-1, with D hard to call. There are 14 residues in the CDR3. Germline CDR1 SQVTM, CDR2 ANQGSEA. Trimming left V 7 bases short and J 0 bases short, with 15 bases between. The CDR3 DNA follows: TGCAGCGGAGCAGAGAATTTAATGAACACTGAAGCTTTCTTT. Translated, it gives CSGAENLMNTEAFF.

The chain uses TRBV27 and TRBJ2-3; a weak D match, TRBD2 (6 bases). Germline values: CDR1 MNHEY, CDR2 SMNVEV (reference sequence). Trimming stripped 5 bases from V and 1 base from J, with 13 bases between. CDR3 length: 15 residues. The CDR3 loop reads CASSGGTGGTDTQYF. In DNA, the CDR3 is TGTGCCAGCAGTGGGGGGACGGGCGGCACAGATACGCAGTATTTT.